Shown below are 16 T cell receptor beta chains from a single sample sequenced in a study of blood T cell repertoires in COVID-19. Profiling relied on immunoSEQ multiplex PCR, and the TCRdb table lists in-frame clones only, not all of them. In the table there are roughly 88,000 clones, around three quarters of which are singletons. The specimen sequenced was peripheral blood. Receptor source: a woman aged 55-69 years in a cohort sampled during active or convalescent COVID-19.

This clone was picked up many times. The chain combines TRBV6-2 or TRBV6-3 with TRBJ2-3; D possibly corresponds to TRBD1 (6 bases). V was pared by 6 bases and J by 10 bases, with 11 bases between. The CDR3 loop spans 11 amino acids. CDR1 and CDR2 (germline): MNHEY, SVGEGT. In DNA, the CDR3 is TGTGCCAGCAGCCCAGGGGTTTCGCAGTATTTT. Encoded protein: CASSPGVSQYF.

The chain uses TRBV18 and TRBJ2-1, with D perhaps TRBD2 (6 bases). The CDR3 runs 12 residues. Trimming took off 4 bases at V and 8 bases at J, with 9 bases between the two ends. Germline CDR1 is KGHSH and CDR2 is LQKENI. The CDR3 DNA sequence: TGTGCCAGCTCACGAGGCGGGGATGAGCAGTTCTTC. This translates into CASSRGGDEQFF.

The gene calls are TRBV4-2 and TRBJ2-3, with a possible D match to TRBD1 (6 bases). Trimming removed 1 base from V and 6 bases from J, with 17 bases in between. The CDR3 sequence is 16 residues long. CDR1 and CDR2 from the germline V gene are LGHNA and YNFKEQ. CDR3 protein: CASSQAAGAFGDTQYF. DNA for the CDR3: TGTGCCAGCAGCCAAGCCGCAGGGGCTTTTGGGGATACGCAGTATTTT.

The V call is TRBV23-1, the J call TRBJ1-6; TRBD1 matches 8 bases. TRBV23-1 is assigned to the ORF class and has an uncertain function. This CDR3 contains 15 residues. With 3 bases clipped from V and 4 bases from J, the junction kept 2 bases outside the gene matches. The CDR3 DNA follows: TGCGCCAGCAGTCACGGGACAGGTTATAATTCACCCCTCCACTTT. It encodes CASSHGTGYNSPLHF.

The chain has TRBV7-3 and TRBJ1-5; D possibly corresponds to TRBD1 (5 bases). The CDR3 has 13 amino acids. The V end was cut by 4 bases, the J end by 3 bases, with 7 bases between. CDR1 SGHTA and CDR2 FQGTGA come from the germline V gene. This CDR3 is CASSSGYNQPQHF. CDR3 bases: TGTGCCAGCAGCTCAGGGTACAATCAGCCCCAGCATTTT.

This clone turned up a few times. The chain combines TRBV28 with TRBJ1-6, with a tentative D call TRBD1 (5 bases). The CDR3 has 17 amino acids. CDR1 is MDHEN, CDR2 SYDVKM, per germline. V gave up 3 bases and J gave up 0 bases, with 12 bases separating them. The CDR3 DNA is TGTGCCAGCAGTTTCTCGACAGCGAGCTCCTATAATTCACCCCTCCACTTT. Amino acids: CASSFSTASSYNSPLHF.

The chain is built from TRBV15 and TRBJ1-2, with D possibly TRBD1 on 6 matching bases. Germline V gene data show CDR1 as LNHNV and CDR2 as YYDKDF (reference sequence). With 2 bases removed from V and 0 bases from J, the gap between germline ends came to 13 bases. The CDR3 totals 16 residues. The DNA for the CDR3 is TGTGCCACCAGCAGACAGGGGCGCTTGGCTAACTATGGCTACACCTTC. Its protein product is CATSRQGRLANYGYTF.

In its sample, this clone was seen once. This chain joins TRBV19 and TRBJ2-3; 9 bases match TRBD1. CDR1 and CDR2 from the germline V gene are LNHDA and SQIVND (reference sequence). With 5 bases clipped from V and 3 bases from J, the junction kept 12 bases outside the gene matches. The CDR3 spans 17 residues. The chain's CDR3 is CASSPRTGTGMTDTQYF. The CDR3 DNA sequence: TGTGCCAGTAGTCCGCGCACCGGGACAGGGATGACAGATACGCAGTATTTT.

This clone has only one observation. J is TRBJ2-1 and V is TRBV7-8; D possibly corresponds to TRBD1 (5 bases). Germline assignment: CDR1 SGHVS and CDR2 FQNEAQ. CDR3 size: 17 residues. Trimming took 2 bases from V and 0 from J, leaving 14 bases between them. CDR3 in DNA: TGTGCCAGCAGCTTAAGGGGCGACTCTTCCTCCTACAATGAGCAGTTCTTC. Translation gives CASSLRGDSSSYNEQFF.

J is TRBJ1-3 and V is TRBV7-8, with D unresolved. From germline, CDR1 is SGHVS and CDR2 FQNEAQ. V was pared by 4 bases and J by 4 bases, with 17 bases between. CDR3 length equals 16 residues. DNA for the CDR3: TGTGCCAGCAGCTCCGGTGGAGGAATAGGAGGAAACACCATATATTTT. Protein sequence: CASSSGGGIGGNTIYF.

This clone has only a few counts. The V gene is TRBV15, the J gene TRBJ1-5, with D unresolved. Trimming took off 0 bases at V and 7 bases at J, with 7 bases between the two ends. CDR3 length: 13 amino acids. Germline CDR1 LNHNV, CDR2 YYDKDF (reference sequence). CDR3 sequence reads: CATSRDPGQPQHF. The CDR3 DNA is TGTGCCACCAGCAGAGATCCGGGGCAGCCCCAGCATTTT.

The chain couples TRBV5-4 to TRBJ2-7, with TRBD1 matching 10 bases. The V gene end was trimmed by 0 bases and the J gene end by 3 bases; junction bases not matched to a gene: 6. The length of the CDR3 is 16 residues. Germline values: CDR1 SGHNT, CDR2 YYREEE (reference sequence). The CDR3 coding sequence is TGTGCCAGCAGCTTGGCCCCCGGGACAGGGGACTACGAGCAGTACTTC. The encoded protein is CASSLAPGTGDYEQYF.

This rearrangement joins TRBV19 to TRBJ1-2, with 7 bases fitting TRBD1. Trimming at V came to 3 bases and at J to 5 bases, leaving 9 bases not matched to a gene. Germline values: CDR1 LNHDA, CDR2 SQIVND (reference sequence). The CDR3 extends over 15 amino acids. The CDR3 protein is CASSMTGIGRYGYTF. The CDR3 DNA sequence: TGTGCCAGTAGTATGACAGGGATCGGTCGGTATGGCTACACCTTC.

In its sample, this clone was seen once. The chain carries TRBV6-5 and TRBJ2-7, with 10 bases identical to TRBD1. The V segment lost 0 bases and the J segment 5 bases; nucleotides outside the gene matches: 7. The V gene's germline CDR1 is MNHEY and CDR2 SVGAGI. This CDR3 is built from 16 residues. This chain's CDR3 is CASSYSRDRGHHEQYF. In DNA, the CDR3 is TGTGCCAGCAGTTACTCCCGAGACAGGGGGCACCACGAGCAGTACTTC.

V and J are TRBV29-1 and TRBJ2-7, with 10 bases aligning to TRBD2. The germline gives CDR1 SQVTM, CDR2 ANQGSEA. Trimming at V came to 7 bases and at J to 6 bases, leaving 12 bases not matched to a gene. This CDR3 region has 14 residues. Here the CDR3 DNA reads TGCAGCGGTGCTAGCGGGGGCCCCCTTGGCGAGCAGTACTTC. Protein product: CSGASGGPLGEQYF.

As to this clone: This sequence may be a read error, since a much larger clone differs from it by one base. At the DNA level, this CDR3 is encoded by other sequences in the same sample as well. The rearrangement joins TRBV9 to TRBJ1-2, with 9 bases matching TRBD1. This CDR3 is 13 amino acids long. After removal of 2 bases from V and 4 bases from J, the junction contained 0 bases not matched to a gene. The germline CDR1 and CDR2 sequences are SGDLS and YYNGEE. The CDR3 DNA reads TGTGCCAGCAGCGTGGGACAGGGCTATGGCTACACCTTC. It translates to CASSVGQGYGYTF.